Listed here is a single T cell receptor beta chain. The antigen remains undetermined. This sample is drawn from a study of shared clonotypes between healthy human individuals. Study as a whole: Three CD4 naive, three CD4 memory, two CD8 naive and one CD8 memory plate were used per donor.

Each PCR replicate from the sorted subsets contained roughly 210 ng DNA, which is tens of thousands of T cell genomes. Repertoires were generated with immunoSEQ multiplex PCR, while TCRdb's copy carries only in-frame clones and drops some. The data show about 980,000 clones, less than 85% seen once. Germline V gene data show CDR1 as WNHNN and CDR2 as SYGVQD (reference sequence). With 2 bases removed from V and 4 bases from J, the gap between germline ends came to 17 bases. The CDR3 is 17 residues long. Study-wide results and caveats: Relative to their counterparts shared across all four donors, non-shared clonotypes exhibited diminished generation probabilities. It was anticipated that sequencing depth would influence how many clonotypes donors shared.

The TCR was taken from a man aged 18 to 29 in good health. The genes are TRBV10-1 and TRBJ2-2; D possibly matches TRBD1 or TRBD2 (5 bases each). Source material: memory CD4+ T cells sorted from blood. Subset: CD45RA-negative fraction. CDR3 coding DNA: TGCGCCAGCAGTGAGGAAATCGGGGACGGACGCACCGGGGAGCTGTTTTTT. Protein sequence: CASSEEIGDGRTGELFF.